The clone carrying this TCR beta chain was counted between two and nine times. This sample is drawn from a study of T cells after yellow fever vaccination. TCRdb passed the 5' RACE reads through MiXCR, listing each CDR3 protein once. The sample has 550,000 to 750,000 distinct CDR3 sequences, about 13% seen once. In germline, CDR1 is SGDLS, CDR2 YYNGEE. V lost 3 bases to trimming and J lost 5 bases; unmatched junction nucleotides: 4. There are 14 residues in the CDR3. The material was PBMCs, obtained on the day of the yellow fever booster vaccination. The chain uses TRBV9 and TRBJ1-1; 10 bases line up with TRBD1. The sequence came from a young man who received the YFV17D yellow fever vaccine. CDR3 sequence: CASSAGQGFTEAFF. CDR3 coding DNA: TGTGCCAGCAGCGCGGGACAGGGGTTTACTGAAGCTTTCTTT.